This TCR beta chain appears in the sequencing data of a study of shared clonotypes between healthy human individuals. The authors divided CD4+ cells into CD45RA+ naive and CD45RA-negative memory subsets. Evenly divided among several immunoSEQ plates was the genomic DNA of each subset. The assay was immunoSEQ multiplex PCR, and TCRdb's table has in-frame clones only and misses some. Of more than 1 million clones in the sample, 78% were seen once. This clone appeared once. Germline V gives CDR1 SGHRS, CDR2 YFSETQ. Trimming left V 3 bases short and J 5 bases short, with 13 bases between. The CDR3 has 14 residues.

The sequencing sample was made of memory CD4+ T cells from PBMCs. The subset denotes: CD45RA-negative fraction. The chain joins TRBV5-1 to TRBJ2-3; tentative D call: TRBD2 (5 bases). This TCR was recovered from a man aged 18 to 30 in good health. Some clones in this sample may be carry-over from other donors' samples. In DNA, the CDR3 is TGCGCCAGCAGCTGGCAGGACTTTGGAGATACGCAGTATTTT. This gives the protein CASSWQDFGDTQYF.